This T cell receptor (beta chain) originates from a study of response to subunit inactivated influenza vaccine. Study-level findings and limits: After each seasonal influenza vaccination, few new T cells are recruited, the authors suggested.

With respect to this clonotype: Its antigen remains unidentified.

Germline V gene sequence: CDR1 SGHNT, CDR2 YYREEE (reference sequence). CDR3 size: 15 residues. The V end lost 2 bases, the J end lost 6 bases, and 15 bases lay between the germline ends. TCRdb re-called the RT-PCR reads with MiXCR, one entry per CDR3 protein. The repertoire holds approximately 310,000 distinct CDR3 sequences, with around a fifth as singletons. The sequence was obtained from a man aged 50-75 years who received an inactivated influenza vaccine. The V call is TRBV5-4, the J call TRBJ2-1; D unclear. The source material was PBMCs from blood, sampled roughly 20 months after vaccination. The CDR3 nucleotides are TGTGCCAGCAGCTTTGCCACCTGGGGATCCAATGAGCAGTTCTTC. Protein: CASSFATWGSNEQFF.